Presented here are 10 T cell receptor beta chains from one specimen sequenced in a study of blood T cell repertoires in COVID-19. Sequenced by immunoSEQ multiplex PCR; TCRdb stores in-frame clones only, minus some. The sample records some 190,000 clones, about 80% being singletons. Sample: peripheral blood. The receptors stem from a man in his sixties with acute or convalescent COVID-19.

V usage is TRBV10-1 and J usage is TRBJ2-2, with D uncertain. V lost 1 base and J lost 4, with 4 bases in between. Germline loops: CDR1 WNHNN, CDR2 SYGVQD (reference sequence). The CDR3 length is 13 residues. The chain's CDR3 is CASSELSTGELFF. The DNA for the CDR3 is TGCGCCAGCAGTGAGTTGAGCACCGGGGAGCTGTTTTTT.

This clone was seen only once. The genes are TRBV4-3 and TRBJ2-2, with 12 positions matching TRBD2. V was clipped by 1 base and J by 3 bases; unmatched bases: 3. CDR1 is LGHNA and CDR2 is YSLEER in the germline V gene. The CDR3 is 17 residues long. CDR3 sequence reads: CASSQGPSGGDTGELFF. The CDR3, as DNA: TGCGCCAGCAGCCAAGGTCCTAGCGGGGGGGACACCGGGGAGCTGTTTTTT.

This chain uses TRBV5-1 with TRBJ2-1, with D perhaps matching TRBD2 (7 bases). Germline-derived CDR1 and CDR2 are SGHRS and YFSETQ. This CDR3 contains 15 residues. V lost 2 bases and J 5 bases, leaving 14 bases between the germline ends. The CDR3 DNA reads TGCGCCAGCAGCTTCTATCTAGGGGGGGACAATGAGCAGTTCTTC. Translating it yields CASSFYLGGDNEQFF.

A few counts support this clone. The rearrangement joins TRBV3-1 (or the pseudogene TRBV3-2) to TRBJ1-6; D is unresolved. V was trimmed by 1 base and J by 4 bases, leaving 11 bases between them. The germline V gene encodes CDR1 LGHDT and CDR2 YNNKEL (reference sequence). The CDR3 runs 16 residues. CDR3 bases: TGTGCCAGCAGCCAAGGGGGAGGACGGTATAATTCACCCCTCCACTTT. Translation: CASSQGGGRYNSPLHF.

The J gene is TRBJ2-1, the V gene TRBV6-6; possible D gene TRBD1, 6 bases. V was pared by 2 bases and J by 6 bases, with 17 bases between. The CDR3 runs 16 residues. Per germline, CDR1 MNHNY and CDR2 SVGAGI (reference sequence). The DNA of the CDR3 is TGTGCCAGCAGTTACAAAAGACAGGCCGAACCCAATGAGCAGTTCTTC. Translated, it gives CASSYKRQAEPNEQFF.

The V gene is TRBV7-2, the J gene TRBJ2-7; perhaps TRBD2 as D (6 bases). The V end lost 2 bases, the J end lost 4 bases, and 15 bases lay between the germline ends. This CDR3 spans 15 amino acids. Germline CDR1 SGHTA, CDR2 FQGNSA. The CDR3 DNA reads as TGTGCCAGCAGCTTATTGGGAGGCAGGGAATACGAGCAGTACTTC. Its translation is CASSLLGGREYEQYF. Complete variable domain (other parts from reference TRBV7-2 and TRBJ2-7): GAGVSQSPSNKVTEKGKDVELRCDPISGHTALYWYRQSLGQGLEFLIYFQGNSAPDKSGLPSDRFSAERTGGSVSTLTIQRTQQEDSAVYLCASSLLGGREYEQYFGPGTRLTVT.

A few counts support this clone. This sequence joins TRBV12-5 and TRBJ1-4, with TRBD1 identical over 11 bases. Germline V gives CDR1 LGHNT, CDR2 FRNRAP. After removal of 5 bases from V and 5 bases from J, the junction contained 7 bases not matched to a gene. This CDR3 region has 16 residues. CDR3 sequence (DNA): TGTGCTAGTGGTGTGACCGGGACAGGGGGAAATGAAAAACTGTTTTTT. Its translation: CASGVTGTGGNEKLFF.

The chain recombines TRBV19 with TRBJ1-2, with D maybe TRBD1 (5 bases). The CDR3 is 15 residues long. V shed 3 bases and J shed 5 bases, with 16 bases lying between them. From germline, CDR1 is LNHDA and CDR2 SQIVND (reference sequence). The CDR3 nucleotides read TGTGCCAGTAGTATGTCGGGGGGACGACGTTATGGCTACACCTTC. As protein: CASSMSGGRRYGYTF.

The chain carries TRBV9 and TRBJ1-3; 9 nucleotides match TRBD1. This CDR3 is built from 16 residues. Germline V lookup: CDR1 SGDLS, CDR2 YYNGEE. The trim removed 2 bases at V and 1 base at J, leaving 4 bases unmatched. The CDR3 protein is CASSVGTGRSGNTIYF. The CDR3 region has the DNA TGTGCCAGCAGCGTTGGGACAGGGAGGTCTGGAAACACCATATATTTT. Variable domain in full (rest from reference TRBV9 and TRBJ1-3): DSGVTQTPKHLITATGQRVTLRCSPRSGDLSVYWYQQSLDQGLQFLIQYYNGEERAKGNILERFSAQQFPDLHSELNLSSLELGDSALYFCASSVGTGRSGNTIYFGEGSWLTVV.

V usage is TRBV5-6 and J usage is TRBJ1-2; TRBD1 matches 8 bases. This CDR3 spans 14 amino acids. The V gene end was trimmed by 2 bases and the J gene end by 2 bases; junction bases not matched to a gene: 2. Germline lookup yields CDR1 SGHDT and CDR2 YYEEEE. The DNA for the CDR3 is TGTGCCAGCAGCTTAACAGGGGGGAACTATGGCTACACCTTC. It specifies CASSLTGGNYGYTF.